This is a list of T cell receptor beta chains from one sample in a study of blood T cell repertoires in COVID-19. The data were produced by immunoSEQ multiplex PCR, yet TCRdb's version contains in-frame clones alone and is incomplete. The repertoire holds about 240,000 clones, with 82% as singletons. Sequenced material: peripheral blood. These receptor sequences come from a woman in her late teens or twenties with acute or convalescent COVID-19. Both conserved end residues are part of each CDR3. A D gene is named only where the DNA matches it firmly. Only part of the rows carry a size: once, few, many, or a class if the clone is expanded.

d_call	j_call	v_call	clone_size	cdr3_nt	cdr3_aa
.	TRBJ1-4	TRBV11-3	.	TGTGCCAGCAGCTTAGTGTCGGTTAATGAAAAACTGTTTTTT	CASSLVSVNEKLFF
.	TRBJ2-7	TRBV30	.	TGTGCCTGGGCGCTGGGACTGGAATACGAGCAGTACTTC	CAWALGLEYEQYF
.	TRBJ1-3	TRBV13	.	TGTGCCAGCAGCGTCGGACAGTTCTTCTCTGGAAACACCATATATTTT	CASSVGQFFSGNTIYF
.	TRBJ1-1	TRBV18	.	TGTGCCAGCTCACCAGCGGGTCTTCTTAAGATGAACACTGAAGCTTTCTTT	CASSPAGLLKMNTEAFF
.	TRBJ2-7	TRBV6-2/TRBV6-3	.	TGTGCCAGCAGTTATGGAGGATCCACTAGGTACGAGCAGTACTTC	CASSYGGSTRYEQYF
.	TRBJ1-6	TRBV30	.	TGTGCCTGGAGACCTAAACAGGGTTTTTCACCCCTCCACTTT	CAWRPKQGFSPLHF
.	TRBJ1-5	TRBV10-3	.	TGTGCCATCAGTGAGTCGGACAATAGCAATCAGCCCCAGCATTTT	CAISESDNSNQPQHF
TRBD2	TRBJ2-7	TRBV28	.	TGTGCCAGCAGTTTACTGAGCGGGAAGAGATACGAGCAGTACTTC	CASSLLSGKRYEQYF
TRBD2	TRBJ2-1	TRBV4-3	once	TGCGCCAGCAGCCAAGATTTTGGGACTAACGGATGGTACAATGAGCAGTTCTTC	CASSQDFGTNGWYNEQFF
.	TRBJ1-5	TRBV7-2	.	TGTGCCAGCAGTCGTGGTCAGGTTCAGCCCCAGCATTTT	CASSRGQVQPQHF
TRBD1	TRBJ2-3	TRBV7-9	.	TGTGCCAGCAGCCAGGGCTACCGGGACAGAGTCACAGATACGCAGTATTTT	CASSQGYRDRVTDTQYF
.	TRBJ2-2	TRBV5-6	.	TGTGCCAGCAGCTCCTTTAAAGGAGTTCGGGAGCTGTTTTTT	CASSSFKGVRELFF
TRBD2	TRBJ2-7	TRBV18	.	TGTGCCAGCTCACCTGGAGGACTAGCGGGTGAGCAGTACTTC	CASSPGGLAGEQYF
TRBD1	TRBJ1-6	TRBV7-6	.	TGTGCCAGCAGCCCACAGGGGGAAGTTGGGAATTCACCCCTCCACTTT	CASSPQGEVGNSPLHF
TRBD2	TRBJ2-7	TRBV20-1	once	TGCAGTGCTAGTCTAGCGGACTGGGACGAGCAGTACTTC	CSASLADWDEQYF
TRBD1	TRBJ1-1	TRBV18	.	TGTGCCAGCTCCCTAAAGGGGACAGGGGGCCCTGAAGCTTTCTTT	CASSLKGTGGPEAFF